A selection of T cell receptor beta chains follows, all from one sample in a study of blood T cell repertoires in COVID-19. Using immunoSEQ multiplex PCR, the repertoire was profiled, and TCRdb retains in-frame clones only, with some absent. The sample has some 200,000 clones, around 80% seen once. Sequenced material: peripheral blood. Receptor source: a woman of 80 years or more with COVID-19, enrolled during active disease. Both conserved end residues are part of each CDR3. The D gene is left open where the match is weak. Size tells how often a clone was seen (once, few, many) or the class of an expanded clone, and some rows leave it out.

j_call | v_call | clone_size | d_call | cdr3_aa | cdr3_nt
TRBJ2-3 | TRBV6-5 | NA | NA | CATTGWTADTQYF | TGTGCCACCACAGGGTGGACAGCAGATACGCAGTATTTT
TRBJ1-5 | TRBV28 | NA | TRBD1 | CASSPGTGDQPQHF | TGTGCCAGCAGCCCCGGGACAGGAGATCAGCCCCAGCATTTT
TRBJ1-2 | TRBV20-1 | NA | NA | CSATGDYGYTF | TGCAGTGCTACAGGGGACTATGGCTACACCTTC
TRBJ1-3 | TRBV7-8 | NA | NA | CASSIQDLSGNTIYF | TGTGCCAGCAGCATCCAGGATCTCTCTGGAAACACCATATATTTT
TRBJ1-3 | TRBV14 | NA | NA | CASSPLGGRSGNTIYF | TGTGCCAGCAGCCCCCTTGGAGGGCGATCTGGAAACACCATATATTTT
TRBJ1-6 | TRBV6-5 | NA | NA | CASSYSGTSNSPLHF | TGTGCCAGCAGTTACTCCGGGACATCTAATTCACCCCTCCACTTT
TRBJ1-2 | TRBV7-2 | NA | NA | CASSNPGTTGYTF | TGTGCCAGCAGCAACCCCGGGACAACCGGCTACACCTTC
TRBJ1-2 | TRBV12-3/TRBV12-4 | NA | NA | CASSLSDYGYTF | TGTGCCAGCAGTTTAAGCGACTATGGCTACACCTTC
TRBJ1-1 | TRBV6-5 | NA | NA | CAITNGLLNTEAFF | TGTGCCATCACTAATGGACTCTTGAACACTGAAGCTTTCTTT
TRBJ2-5 | TRBV9 | NA | TRBD2 | CASSVAGVLGETQYF | TGTGCCAGCAGTGTAGCGGGAGTATTAGGAGAGACCCAGTACTTC
TRBJ1-1 | TRBV19 | NA | NA | CASGRLNTEAFF | TGTGCCAGTGGTCGGTTGAACACTGAAGCTTTCTTT
TRBJ2-3 | TRBV18 | NA | NA | CASSPNDRSDTQYF | TGTGCCAGCTCACCGAATGACAGGTCAGATACGCAGTATTTT
TRBJ1-1 | TRBV9 | NA | NA | CASSVQGRETEAFF | TGTGCCAGCAGCGTCCAAGGGCGGGAAACTGAAGCTTTCTTT
TRBJ1-2 | TRBV20-1 | NA | NA | CSARGYTF | TGCAGTGCTCGGGGCTACACCTTC
TRBJ2-3 | TRBV4-1 | NA | NA | CASSYLPGDTQYF | TGCGCCAGCAGCTACCTACCGGGAGATACGCAGTATTTT
TRBJ1-1 | TRBV4-1 | NA | NA | CASSPRFSTAENTEAFF | TGCGCCAGCAGCCCACGATTTTCAACTGCTGAGAACACTGAAGCTTTCTTT
TRBJ2-1 | TRBV20-1 | NA | TRBD2 | CSASVASGRHYNEQFF | TGCAGTGCTAGTGTGGCTAGCGGGAGACATTACAATGAGCAGTTCTTC
TRBJ2-1 | TRBV9 | NA | NA | CASSGTGSSYNEQFF | TGTGCCAGCAGCGGTACGGGGAGCTCCTACAATGAGCAGTTCTTC
TRBJ2-5 | TRBV19 | NA | NA | CASSHPGRAGETQYF | TGTGCCAGTAGTCACCCGGGTCGGGCGGGAGAGACCCAGTACTTC
TRBJ1-6 | TRBV19 | NA | TRBD1 | CASTPTAGTGLLHF | TGTGCCAGTACCCCCACGGCGGGGACAGGCCTCCTCCACTTT
TRBJ2-2 | TRBV3-1/TRBV3-2 | once | TRBD1 | CASSQDRTGGNTGELFF | TGTGCCAGCAGCCAAGATCGGACAGGGGGTAACACCGGGGAGCTGTTTTTT
TRBJ1-2 | TRBV7-6 | once | TRBD1 | CASSLTGDEGYTF | TGTGCCAGCAGCTTAACAGGGGATGAGGGCTACACCTTC
TRBJ2-5 | TRBV2 | once | NA | CASNWLSGETQYF | TGTGCCAGCAATTGGCTCTCGGGAGAGACCCAGTACTTC